A single sample is the source of the 18 T cell receptor beta chains below, sequenced in a study of T cells in Graves' hyperthyroidism and ophthalmopathy. Amplified regions were TCR beta CDR3 sequences from RNA transcripts. A set of HTBI primers served as the primers for a first-round RT-PCR of the TCR CDR3. Each CDR3 protein is one row after TCRdb ran MiXCR on the multiplex PCR reads. The table shows 300,000 or so distinct CDR3 sequences, with roughly 18% occurring only once. Sequencing was performed on blood. The source of these receptors is a woman between 45 and 65 years old with Graves' hyperthyroidism.

This clonotype was counted only a few times. This rearrangement joins TRBV7-3 to TRBJ2-1; D may be TRBD2 (5 bases). The CDR3 is 14 residues long. Germline CDR1 SGHTA, CDR2 FQGTGA. V was clipped by 10 bases and J by 5 bases, with 18 bases between them. In nucleotides, the CDR3 is TGTGCCACCACAGACCCCATGCGGGACAATGAGCAGTTCTTC. Protein product: CATTDPMRDNEQFF.

To note about this clonotype: This sequence may be a read error, since a much larger clone differs from it by one base. The chain recombines TRBV6-2 or TRBV6-3 with TRBJ2-7, with 12 bases fitting TRBD2. The germline gives CDR1 MNHEY, CDR2 SVGEGT. The CDR3 has 15 residues. V shed 4 bases and J 5 bases; nucleotides not matched to a gene: 6. The CDR3 spells CASSFLAGGPNEQYF. For the CDR3, the DNA is TGTGCCAGCAGTTTTCTAGCGGGAGGGCCAAACGAGCAGTACTTC.

V is TRBV20-1 and J is TRBJ1-1, with D unclear. The CDR3 has 14 amino acids. Germline V lookup: CDR1 DFQATT, CDR2 SNEGSKA (reference sequence). The germline V and J ends were trimmed by 4 bases and 0 bases, with 12 bases remaining between them. The CDR3 nucleotides read TGCAGTGCTACCCTCCAGGCCTTGAACACTGAAGCTTTCTTT. This codes for CSATLQALNTEAFF.

The chain links TRBV6-1 to TRBJ2-6; 7 bases map to TRBD1. This CDR3 is built from 18 residues. V lost 6 bases, J lost 0 bases, and 11 bases stayed unmatched. Looked up from germline, CDR1 is MNHNS and CDR2 is SASEGT. CDR3 amino acids: CASRPGTASFSGANVLTF. The CDR3 region has the DNA TGTGCCAGCAGACCCGGGACAGCCAGTTTCTCTGGGGCCAACGTCCTGACTTTC.

This clonotype showed up just a few times. The chain couples TRBV20-1 to TRBJ2-3, with D tentatively TRBD1 or TRBD2 (6 bases each). This CDR3 has 14 residues. V shed 8 bases and J shed 1 base, with 16 bases lying between them. The germline V gene encodes CDR1 DFQATT and CDR2 SNEGSKA (reference sequence). CDR3 sequence (DNA): TGCAGTTGGGAAGGGGGGAGAGGCACAGATACGCAGTATTTT. It encodes CSWEGGRGTDTQYF.

This clonotype was counted ten times or more. The chain uses TRBV6-2 or TRBV6-3 and TRBJ2-7; 10 positions agree with TRBD1. The CDR3 sequence is 15 residues long. Germline V gene data show CDR1 as MNHEY and CDR2 as SVGEGT. Losses at the gene ends were 4 bases for V and 3 bases for J; bases not matched to a gene: 6. The CDR3 spells CASSLAGTGVYEQYF. DNA for the CDR3: TGTGCCAGCAGTTTAGCCGGGACAGGGGTCTACGAGCAGTACTTC.

This clonotype was found many times. V usage is TRBV3-1 and J usage is TRBJ2-5, with a tentative D call TRBD1 (5 bases). The CDR3 totals 13 residues. The V end was cut by 2 bases, the J end by 7 bases, with 11 bases between. Germline assignment: CDR1 LGHDT and CDR2 YNNKEL (reference sequence). CDR3 loop: CASSQQTAGTQYF. In DNA, the CDR3 is TGTGCCAGCAGCCAACAGACAGCAGGGACCCAGTACTTC.

This chain uses TRBV30 with TRBJ2-7; 7 bases line up with TRBD1. The CDR3 is made up of 14 amino acids. CDR1 GTSNPN and CDR2 SVGIG come from the germline V gene (reference sequence). The J segment lost 4 bases and the V segment lost 3 bases, leaving 9 bases of the junction unmatched. The CDR3 nucleotides are TGTGCCTGGAGGAGCTCAGGGACAGCTTACGAGCAGTACTTC. This codes for CAWRSSGTAYEQYF.

There are a few counts of this clonotype. This rearrangement joins TRBV5-4 to TRBJ1-1; D gene uncertain. CDR3 length: 14 amino acids. V dropped 0 bases and J dropped 1 base, with 7 bases sitting between them. From germline, CDR1 is SGHNT and CDR2 YYREEE (reference sequence). CDR3 DNA: TGTGCCAGCAGCTTGGAATACAAGAACACTGAAGCTTTCTTT. Encoded protein: CASSLEYKNTEAFF.

This clonotype was seen at least ten times. The CDR3 DNA reads as TGTGCCAGCAGCCGGGAGGGGGATACCGAAGCTTTCTTT. This translates into CASSREGDTEAFF. V gene TRBV3-1 combines with J gene TRBJ1-1; TRBD1 might be the D (6 bases). The CDR3 covers 13 residues. Germline values: CDR1 LGHDT, CDR2 YNNKEL (reference sequence). Trimming removed 4 bases at V and 8 bases at J, with 14 bases between.

The genes are TRBV12-5 and TRBJ2-1; no reliable D call. This CDR3 has 14 residues. CDR1 is LGHNT and CDR2 is FRNRAP in the germline V gene. Trimming pared 6 bases from V and 4 bases from J, leaving 13 bases between. CDR3 bases: TGTGCTAGTGGACCCACCTCAGCGTACAATGAGCAGTTCTTC. Its protein product is CASGPTSAYNEQFF.

The genes are TRBV5-1 and TRBJ2-6; D is perhaps TRBD1 (6 bases). Germline CDR1 is SGHRS and CDR2 is YFSETQ. V lost 4 bases to trimming and J lost 1 base, with 9 bases between them. CDR3 size: 15 residues. The CDR3 bases are TGCGCCAGCAGCATCGGACAGTCTGGGGCCAACGTCCTGACTTTC. It translates to CASSIGQSGANVLTF.

Here the CDR3 reads CASSEQGRNNEQFF. The CDR3 DNA reads TGTGCCAGCAGTGAACAGGGGCGAAACAATGAGCAGTTCTTC. V usage is TRBV6-1 and J usage is TRBJ2-1; tentatively, D is TRBD1 (6 bases). The CDR3 is made up of 14 amino acids. V lost 2 bases, J lost 5 bases, and 10 bases lay in between. Germline V gene data show CDR1 as MNHNS and CDR2 as SASEGT.

The sample holds many counts of this clonotype. The DNA for the CDR3 is TGTGCCAGCAGCTTGGCAGGGGGTTTGTACGAGCAGTACTTC. Its protein is CASSLAGGLYEQYF. The V call is TRBV7-9, the J call TRBJ2-7, with 7 bases matching TRBD1. With 3 bases clipped from V and 4 bases from J, the junction kept 6 bases outside the gene matches. The CDR3 has 14 residues. Germline CDR1 and CDR2: SEHNR and FQNEAQ (reference sequence).

This clonotype has ten or more counts. The chain carries TRBV28 and TRBJ2-7, with 10 positions matching TRBD2. Germline CDR1 reads MDHEN; CDR2 reads SYDVKM. This CDR3 has 15 residues. Germline trimming cut 5 bases from V and 5 bases from J; bases unmatched to any gene: 9. DNA of the CDR3: TGTGCCAGCAGTGAATCTAGCGGGAGTTTTGACGAGCAGTACTTC. Protein product: CASSESSGSFDEQYF.

V and J are TRBV4-1 and TRBJ2-7; D is ambiguous. The V end was cut by 0 bases, the J end by 4 bases, with 4 bases between. This CDR3 is 12 amino acids long. Germline-derived CDR1 and CDR2 are MGHRA and YSYEKL. The CDR3: CASSQDLYEQYF. For the CDR3, the DNA is TGCGCCAGCAGCCAAGATTTATACGAGCAGTACTTC.

This clonotype has a count of ten or more. The chain is built from TRBV6-6 and TRBJ2-1; D is perhaps TRBD1 (6 bases). V lost 2 bases, J lost 7 bases, and 15 bases lay in between. Looked up from germline, CDR1 is MNHNY and CDR2 is SVGAGI (reference sequence). CDR3 length: 15 residues. The CDR3 DNA reads as TGTGCCAGCAGTTACCCCGGGGTGCAGGGGAATGAGCAGTTCTTC. As protein: CASSYPGVQGNEQFF.

This clonotype was observed once. The junction departs from the called germline gene at one end, perhaps through a read error. The rearrangement uses TRBV11-2 and TRBJ1-4; no firm D call. The CDR3 runs to 13 residues. Germline loops: CDR1 SGHAT, CDR2 FQNNGV. The CDR3 region is CASSLTRVEKLFF. DNA of the CDR3: TGCGCCAGCAGCCTAACCCGGGTCGAAAAACTGTTTTTT.